Below, 17 T cell receptor beta chains from the same sample are listed, as sequenced in a study of T cells in Graves' hyperthyroidism and ophthalmopathy. Amplified TCR beta CDR3 regions came from RNA transcripts. HTBI primers were employed in a first-round RT-PCR of the TCR CDR3. TCRdb processed the multiplex PCR reads anew with MiXCR; each CDR3 protein has one entry. The sample consists of around 700,000 distinct CDR3 sequences, around 40% of them appearing once. Sample: blood. All receptors come from a middle-aged woman with Graves' hyperthyroidism.

This clonotype showed up just a few times. This sequence joins TRBV29-1 and TRBJ2-3; D is undetermined. The CDR3 is 13 residues long. Germline CDR1 reads SQVTM; CDR2 reads ANQGSEA. Trimming removed 6 bases from V and 6 bases from J, with 16 bases in between. The CDR3 region has the DNA TGCAGCGTCCCCTTCCAAACTCGGGATACGCAGTATTTT. It specifies CSVPFQTRDTQYF.

This clonotype has ten or more counts. The chain has TRBV2 and TRBJ1-4; D is unclear. This CDR3 contains 12 residues. The ends were cut back, 2 bases at V and 7 bases at J, with 5 bases in the middle. Germline CDR1 and CDR2: SNHLY and FYNNEI. The CDR3 sequence: CASSERFEKLFF. CDR3 DNA: TGTGCCAGCAGTGAAAGATTTGAAAAACTGTTTTTT. Drawing the rest from reference TRBV2 and TRBJ1-4, the complete variable domain is EPEVTQTPSHQVTQMGQEVILRCVPISNHLYFYWYRQILGQKVEFLVSFYNNEISEKSEIFDDQFSVERPDGSNFTLKIRSTKLEDSAMYFCASSERFEKLFFGSGTQLSVL.

As to this clonotype: One end of the junction fails to match germline, which may point to a read error. The rearrangement links TRBV5-1 to TRBJ1-4; no clear D. CDR3 length: 16 amino acids. Germline V lookup: CDR1 SGHRS, CDR2 YFSETQ. This chain's CDR3 is CASSLEKGPTNEKLFF. CDR3 sequence (DNA): TGTGCCAGCAGCTTGGAAAAGGGTCCAACTAATGAAAAACTGTTTTTT.

The rearrangement joins TRBV9 to TRBJ2-2; D ambiguous. Germline assignment: CDR1 SGDLS and CDR2 YYNGEE. Trimming cost V 2 bases and J 1 base, with 21 bases left between them. The CDR3 runs to 19 residues. CDR3 sequence (DNA): TGTGCCAGCAGCGTGGATGCCCACCCCGTAGTCGGGAACACCGGGGAGCTGTTTTTT. Translating gives CASSVDAHPVVGNTGELFF.

This clonotype was recorded at least ten times. V and J are TRBV7-2 and TRBJ1-3; D is undetermined. CDR1 is SGHTA, CDR2 FQGNSA, per germline. Trimming removed 5 bases from V and 0 bases from J, with 14 bases in between. This CDR3 has 16 residues. The CDR3 sequence: CASSPIRSYSGNTIYF. As DNA, the CDR3 is TGTGCCAGCAGCCCCATTAGATCCTACTCTGGAAACACCATATATTTT.

Of note for this clonotype: This may be a read error, as it is one base from a much larger clone. This chain joins TRBV7-2 and TRBJ1-1; the D is unclear. Trimming pared 7 bases from V and 10 bases from J, leaving 19 bases between. Germline lookup yields CDR1 SGHTA and CDR2 FQGNSA. CDR3 length: 13 residues. CDR3 in DNA: TGTGCCAGCAACCCAGCGATGTGCAGTGGAGCTTTCTTT. Protein product: CASNPAMCSGAFF.

This clonotype was observed at least ten times. The chain uses TRBV7-2 and TRBJ1-3, with 7 bases identical to TRBD1. This CDR3 contains 16 residues. V trimming: 5 bases; J trimming: 1 base; junction bases outside the gene matches: 8. Germline V gives CDR1 SGHTA, CDR2 FQGNSA. CDR3 coding DNA: TGTGCCAGCAGCCCCGAACAGGGGAATTCTGGAAACACCATATATTTT. Translated: CASSPEQGNSGNTIYF.

V and J are TRBV20-1 and TRBJ2-2, with D unresolved. The CDR3 runs 13 residues. Trimming took 4 bases from V and 1 from J, leaving 7 bases between them. Looked up from germline, CDR1 is DFQATT and CDR2 is SNEGSKA (reference sequence). CDR3 nucleotide sequence: TGCAGTGCTATCAGCGAGAACACCGGGGAGCTGTTTTTT. Its translation: CSAISENTGELFF.

V is TRBV7-9 and J is TRBJ1-3, with D possibly matching TRBD1 (6 bases). Germline-derived CDR1 and CDR2 are SEHNR and FQNEAQ (reference sequence). CDR3 length: 14 amino acids. V was cut by 4 bases and J by 6 bases, with 13 bases left in between. For the CDR3, the DNA is TGTGCCAGCAGCTCACCACAGGGAGTAAACACCATATATTTT. Translated: CASSSPQGVNTIYF.

The J gene is TRBJ2-5, the V gene TRBV2; 9 bases are shared with TRBD2. The germline V gene encodes CDR1 SNHLY and CDR2 FYNNEI. V lost 8 bases and J lost 4; bases outside the gene matches: 8. The CDR3 spans 14 residues. The CDR3 sequence is CASVVSSGTETQYF. In DNA, the CDR3 is TGTGCCAGCGTTGTTTCTAGCGGGACAGAGACCCAGTACTTC.

This clonotype was seen ten or more times. The rearrangement uses TRBV7-2 and TRBJ1-2; 11 nucleotides align to TRBD1. The CDR3 covers 14 residues. The J segment lost 6 bases and the V segment lost 2 bases, leaving 2 bases of the junction unmatched. CDR1 and CDR2 from the germline V gene are SGHTA and FQGNSA. In nucleotides, the CDR3 is TGTGCCAGCAGCTTAACGGACAGGGGGCATGGCTACACCTTC. Its translation: CASSLTDRGHGYTF.

The V and J genes are TRBV7-6 and TRBJ2-7; D gene ambiguous. The CDR3 runs 12 residues. Trimming shortened V by 8 bases and J by 2 bases, and 10 bases separated the two germline ends. CDR1 and CDR2 (germline): SGHVS, FNYEAQ. The CDR3 reads CASLEDPYEQYF. CDR3 DNA sequence: TGTGCCAGCCTCGAGGATCCCTACGAGCAGTACTTC.

This clonotype occurred a few times. The rearrangement uses TRBV12-3 or TRBV12-4 and TRBJ1-2; 7 nucleotides match TRBD1. The ends lost 6 bases at V and 3 bases at J; junction bases unmatched: 13. This CDR3 spans 16 amino acids. The DNA for the CDR3 is TGTGCCAGCAGCCACGACAGGGCGCTCCTATACTATGGCTACACCTTC. Translation gives CASSHDRALLYYGYTF.

The table lists this clonotype with many counts. This chain joins TRBV20-1 and TRBJ1-2; D ambiguous. Trimming stripped 6 bases from V and 4 bases from J, with 15 bases between. CDR1 and CDR2 from the germline V gene are DFQATT and SNEGSKA (reference sequence). The CDR3 has 13 amino acids. The CDR3 bases are TGCAGTGCCCATGTAGGGCGGTTCTATGGCTACACCTTC. It yields the protein CSAHVGRFYGYTF.

This clonotype was observed at least ten times. This rearrangement joins TRBV6-5 to TRBJ1-6, with D possibly being TRBD1 (5 bases). Germline V gene lookup returns CDR1 MNHEY and CDR2 SVGAGI. There are 15 residues in the CDR3. V dropped 6 bases and J dropped 7 bases, with 16 bases sitting between them. CDR3 loop: CASSLMTVLNSPLHF. CDR3 nucleotides: TGTGCCAGCAGCCTAATGACAGTCCTCAATTCACCCCTCCACTTT.

This clonotype was recorded a few times. This chain uses TRBV7-2 with TRBJ2-2, with D perhaps TRBD1 or TRBD2 (5 bases each). Germline V lookup: CDR1 SGHTA, CDR2 FQGNSA. V lost 5 bases and J lost 5, with 15 bases in between. This CDR3 is built from 15 residues. DNA for the CDR3: TGTGCCAGCAGCCCAGGACCCTGGGGGACCGGGGAGCTGTTTTTT. Its protein is CASSPGPWGTGELFF.

The chain couples TRBV28 to TRBJ2-5; D is unclear. V lost 2 bases and J 7 bases, leaving 5 bases between the germline ends. This CDR3 has 11 residues. Germline values: CDR1 MDHEN, CDR2 SYDVKM. The CDR3 DNA follows: TGTGCCAGCAGTTTAGGGTTGACCCAGTACTTC. This codes for CASSLGLTQYF.